This T cell receptor (beta chain) came from a study of blood T cell repertoires in COVID-19. Libraries were prepared by immunoSEQ multiplex PCR; TCRdb keeps only in-frame clonotypes and omits some of them. The table records fewer than 110,000 clones, more than 75% of them present only once. There are 15 residues in the CDR3. After removal of 0 bases from V and 4 bases from J, the junction contained 5 bases not matched to a gene. In germline, CDR1 is SGDLS, CDR2 YYNGEE. There are a few counts of this clone. The sequence came from a human donor in a cohort sampled during active COVID-19. Sequenced sample: peripheral blood. J is TRBJ2-7 and V is TRBV9; 9 bases are shared with TRBD1. The CDR3 DNA reads as TGTGCCAGCAGCGTAGGAGGGACAGGGCTTTACGAGCAGTACTTC. Amino acid sequence: CASSVGGTGLYEQYF.